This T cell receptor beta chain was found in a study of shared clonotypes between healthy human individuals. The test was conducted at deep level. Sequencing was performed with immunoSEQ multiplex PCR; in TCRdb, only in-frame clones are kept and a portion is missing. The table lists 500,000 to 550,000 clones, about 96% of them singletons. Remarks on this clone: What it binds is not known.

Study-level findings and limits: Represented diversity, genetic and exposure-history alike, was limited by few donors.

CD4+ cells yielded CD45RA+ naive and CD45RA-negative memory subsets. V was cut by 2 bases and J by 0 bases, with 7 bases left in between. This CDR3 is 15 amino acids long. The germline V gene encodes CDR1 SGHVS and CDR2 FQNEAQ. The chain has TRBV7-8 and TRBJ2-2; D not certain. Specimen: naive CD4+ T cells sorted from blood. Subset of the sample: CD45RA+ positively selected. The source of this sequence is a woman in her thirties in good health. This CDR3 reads CASSLRRSNTGELFF. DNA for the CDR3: TGTGCCAGCAGCTTAAGAAGATCGAACACCGGGGAGCTGTTTTTT.